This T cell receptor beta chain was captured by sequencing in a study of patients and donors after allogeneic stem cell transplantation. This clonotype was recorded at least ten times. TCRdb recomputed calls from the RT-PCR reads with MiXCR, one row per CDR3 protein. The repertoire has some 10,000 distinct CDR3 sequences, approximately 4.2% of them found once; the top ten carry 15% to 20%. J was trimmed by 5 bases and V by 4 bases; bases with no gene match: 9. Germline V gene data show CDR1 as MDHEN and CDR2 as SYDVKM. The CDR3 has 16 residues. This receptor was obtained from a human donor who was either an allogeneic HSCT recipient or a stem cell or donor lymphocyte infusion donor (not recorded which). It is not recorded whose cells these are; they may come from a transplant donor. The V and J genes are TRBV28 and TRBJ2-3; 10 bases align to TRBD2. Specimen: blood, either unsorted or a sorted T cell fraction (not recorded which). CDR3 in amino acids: CASSSPSGRALDTQYF. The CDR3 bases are TGTGCCAGCAGTTCCCCAAGCGGGAGGGCCCTAGATACGCAGTATTTT.